The source of this TCR beta chain is a study of identical twins. General study points: Invariant MAIT and iNKT cells could partly confound zero-insertion analyses.

A universal primer site was incorporated via template switching, and the cDNA contained unique molecular identifiers. TCRdb redid the calling of the 5' RACE reads with MiXCR, one entry per CDR3 protein. The sample consists of some 560,000 distinct CDR3 sequences, 9.6% of them appearing once. Germline values: CDR1 ENHRY, CDR2 SYGVKD. The V segment lost 3 bases and the J segment 9 bases; nucleotides outside the gene matches: 4. The CDR3 contains 13 residues. This clonotype was found many times. The antigen is not known. Healthy Caucasian individuals made up all the donors. These data also formed part of another study, on yellow fever vaccine responses in identical twins.

Sequencing used PBMCs. This receptor was identified in a woman between 18 and 29 years old in good health. The chain combines TRBV10-3 with TRBJ2-1; 8 positions match TRBD2. CDR3 residues: CAISDRTSSEQFF. CDR3 in DNA: TGTGCCATCAGTGACAGGACTAGCAGTGAGCAGTTCTTC.